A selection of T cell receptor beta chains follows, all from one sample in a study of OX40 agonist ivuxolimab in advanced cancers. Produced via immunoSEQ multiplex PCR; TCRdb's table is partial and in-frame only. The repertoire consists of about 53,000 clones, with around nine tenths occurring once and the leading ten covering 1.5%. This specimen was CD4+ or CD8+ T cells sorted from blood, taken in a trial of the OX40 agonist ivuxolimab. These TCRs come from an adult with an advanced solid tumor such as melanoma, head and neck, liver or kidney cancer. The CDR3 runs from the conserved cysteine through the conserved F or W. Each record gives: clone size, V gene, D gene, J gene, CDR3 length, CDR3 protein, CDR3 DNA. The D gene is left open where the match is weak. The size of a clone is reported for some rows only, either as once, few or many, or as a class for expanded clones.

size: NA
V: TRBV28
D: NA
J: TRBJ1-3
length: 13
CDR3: CASSFRAGNTIYF
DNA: TGTGCCAGCAGTTTCCGGGCTGGAAACACCATATATTTT

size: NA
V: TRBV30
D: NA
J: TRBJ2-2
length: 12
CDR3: CAWSRGSGELFF
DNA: TGTGCCTGGAGTAGGGGGTCCGGGGAGCTGTTTTTT

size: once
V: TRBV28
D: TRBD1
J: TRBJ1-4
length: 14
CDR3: CASSGPGTVEKLFF
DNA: TGTGCCAGCAGTGGCCCCGGGACAGTGGAAAAACTGTTTTTT

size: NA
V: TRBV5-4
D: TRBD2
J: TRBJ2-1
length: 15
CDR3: CASSFLAGGSNEQFF
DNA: TGTGCCAGCAGCTTTCTAGCGGGAGGGTCCAATGAGCAGTTCTTC

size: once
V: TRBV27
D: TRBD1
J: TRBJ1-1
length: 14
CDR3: CASSRDRGAPEAFF
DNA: TGTGCCAGCAGTCGGGACAGGGGAGCGCCTGAAGCTTTCTTT

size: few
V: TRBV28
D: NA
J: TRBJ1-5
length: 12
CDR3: CASSVSVQPQHF
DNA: TGTGCCAGCAGTGTATCGGTGCAGCCCCAGCATTTT

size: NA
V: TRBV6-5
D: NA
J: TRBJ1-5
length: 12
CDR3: CASSYPSFPQHF
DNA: TGTGCCAGCAGTTACCCCAGTTTTCCCCAGCATTTT

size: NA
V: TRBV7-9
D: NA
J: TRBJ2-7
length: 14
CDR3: CASSSRHQIYEQYF
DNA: TGTGCCAGCAGCTCCCGACACCAGATTTACGAGCAGTACTTC

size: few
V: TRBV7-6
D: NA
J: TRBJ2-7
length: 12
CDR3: CASSSDGEKQYF
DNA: TGTGCCAGCAGCTCCGACGGGGAAAAGCAGTACTTC

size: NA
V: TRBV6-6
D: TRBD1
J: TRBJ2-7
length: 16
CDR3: CASSYMGQGSIYEQYF
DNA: TGTGCCAGCAGTTACATGGGACAGGGGTCAATCTACGAGCAGTACTTC

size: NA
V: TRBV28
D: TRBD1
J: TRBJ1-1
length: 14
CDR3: CASIKQGASTEAFF
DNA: TGTGCCAGCATTAAACAGGGGGCAAGCACTGAAGCTTTCTTT

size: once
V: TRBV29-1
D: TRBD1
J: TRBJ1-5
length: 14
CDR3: CSVRGTAPNQPQHF
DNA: TGCAGCGTCCGGGGGACAGCACCAAATCAGCCCCAGCATTTT

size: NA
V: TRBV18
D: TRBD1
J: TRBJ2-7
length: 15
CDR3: CASSPMGQGNYEQYF
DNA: TGTGCCAGCTCACCGATGGGACAGGGGAACTACGAGCAGTACTTC

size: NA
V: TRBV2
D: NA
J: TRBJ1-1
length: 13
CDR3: CASKISMNTEAFF
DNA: TGTGCCAGCAAGATCAGCATGAACACTGAAGCTTTCTTT

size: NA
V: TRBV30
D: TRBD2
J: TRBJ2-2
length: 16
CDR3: CAWSPLAGMNTGELFF
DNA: TGTGCCTGGAGTCCGCTAGCGGGGATGAACACCGGGGAGCTGTTTTTT

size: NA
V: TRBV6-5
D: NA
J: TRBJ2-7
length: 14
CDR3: CASSKRTEVYEQYF
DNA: TGTGCCAGCAGTAAGAGGACAGAAGTCTACGAGCAGTACTTC

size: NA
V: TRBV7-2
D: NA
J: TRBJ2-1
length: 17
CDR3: CASSLMGTRFVSNEQFF
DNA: TGTGCCAGCAGCTTAATGGGCACGAGATTCGTTAGCAATGAGCAGTTCTTC